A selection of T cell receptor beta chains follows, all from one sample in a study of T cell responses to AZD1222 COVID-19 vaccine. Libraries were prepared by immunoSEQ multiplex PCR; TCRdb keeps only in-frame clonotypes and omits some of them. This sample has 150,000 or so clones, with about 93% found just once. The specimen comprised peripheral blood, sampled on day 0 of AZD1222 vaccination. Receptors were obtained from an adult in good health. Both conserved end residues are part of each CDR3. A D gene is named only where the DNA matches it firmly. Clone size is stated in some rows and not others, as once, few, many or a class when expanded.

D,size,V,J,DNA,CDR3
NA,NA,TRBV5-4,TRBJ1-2,TGTGCCAGCAGCCAGGACCGGAACTATGGCTACACCTTC,CASSQDRNYGYTF
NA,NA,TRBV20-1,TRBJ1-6,TGCAGTGCTAGTACGCCCCGAGATAATTCACCCCTCCACTTT,CSASTPRDNSPLHF
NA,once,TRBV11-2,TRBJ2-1,TGTGCCAGCACCGGAGGGGGGAGCGCCTACAATGAGCAGTTCTTC,CASTGGGSAYNEQFF
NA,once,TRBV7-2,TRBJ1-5,TGTGCCAGCAGCTTATGGGGATACGGTCAGCCCCAGCATTTT,CASSLWGYGQPQHF
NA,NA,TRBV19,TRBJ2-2,TGTGCCAGTAGTCCGTCGGACAGTCACACCGGGGAGCTGTTTTTT,CASSPSDSHTGELFF
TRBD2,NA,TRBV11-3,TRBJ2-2,TGTGCCAGCAGCTTCGGGACTAGCGGGAGTGCCGGGGAGCTGTTTTTT,CASSFGTSGSAGELFF
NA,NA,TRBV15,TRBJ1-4,TGTGCCACCAGCAGAGTATTGTCAAATGAAAAACTGTTTTTT,CATSRVLSNEKLFF
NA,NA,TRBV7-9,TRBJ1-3,TGTGCCAGCTGCAGGACCGACGGAAACACCATATATTTT,CASCRTDGNTIYF
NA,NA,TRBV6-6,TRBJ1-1,TGTGCCAGCAGTTACGGCGGGAACACTGAAGCTTTCTTT,CASSYGGNTEAFF
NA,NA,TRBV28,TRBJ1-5,TGTGCCAGTCTTGTTGAGGGTGATAGTCAGCCCCAGCATTTT,CASLVEGDSQPQHF
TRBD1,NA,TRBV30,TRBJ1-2,TGTGCCTGGAGTCCAACGACAGGGACTCGGGGCTACACCTTC,CAWSPTTGTRGYTF
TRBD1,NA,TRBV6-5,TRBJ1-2,TGTGCCAGCAGCAAGGACAGGGAGAACTATGGCTACACCTTC,CASSKDRENYGYTF
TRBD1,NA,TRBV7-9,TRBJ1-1,TGTGCCAGCAGCTTAGGACAGGGGGCGCGATCCACTGAAGCTTTCTTT,CASSLGQGARSTEAFF
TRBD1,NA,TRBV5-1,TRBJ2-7,TGCGCCAGCAGCTTGGTTCCTCCCGGACAGGGCTCCTACGAGCAGTACTTC,CASSLVPPGQGSYEQYF
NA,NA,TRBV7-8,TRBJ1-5,TGTGCCAGCAGCTTGCCCGGTAACAATCAGCCCCAGCATTTT,CASSLPGNNQPQHF
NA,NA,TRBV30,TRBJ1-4,TGTGCCTGGAGTGTAGGGAATGAAAAACTGTTTTTT,CAWSVGNEKLFF
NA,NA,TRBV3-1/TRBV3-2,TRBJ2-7,TGTGCCAGCAGGGATTCACAAAGGCTCTACGAGCAGTACTTC,CASRDSQRLYEQYF
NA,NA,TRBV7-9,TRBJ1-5,TGTGCCAGCAGCCTGCAGACACCGCCGGCCCCCCAGCATTTT,CASSLQTPPAPQHF
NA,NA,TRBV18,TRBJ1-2,TGTGCCAGCTCACCAGGGTACACAGGGACGAATGGCTACACCTTC,CASSPGYTGTNGYTF
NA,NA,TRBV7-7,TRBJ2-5,TGTGCCAGCAGCTCGCACTCCGGGGTGAGGATTCAAGAGACCCAGTACTTC,CASSSHSGVRIQETQYF
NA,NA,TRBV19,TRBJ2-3,TGTGCCCCCCGACAGGGAGGGGCAGATACGCAGTATTTT,CAPRQGGADTQYF
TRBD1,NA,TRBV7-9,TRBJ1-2,TGTGCCAGCAGCTATCACCCCCCGGGACAGGGGTATGGCTACACCTTC,CASSYHPPGQGYGYTF
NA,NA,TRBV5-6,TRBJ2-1,TGTGCCAGCAGCTCGGAATGGGAAAGGGAGCAGTTCTTC,CASSSEWEREQFF
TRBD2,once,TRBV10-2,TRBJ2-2,TGCGCCAGCAGTGGGGGAGGGTTGGGCACCGGGGAGCTGTTTTTT,CASSGGGLGTGELFF
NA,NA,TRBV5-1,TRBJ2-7,TGCGCCACCCGACGGCAGGGGAGCTCCTACGAGCAGTACTTC,CATRRQGSSYEQYF
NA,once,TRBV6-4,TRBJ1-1,TGTGCCAGCAGTGCAGGGGCGAACACTGAAGCTTTCTTT,CASSAGANTEAFF
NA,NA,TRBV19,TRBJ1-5,TGTGCCAGTAGTATCCGAAGAGTGGAGTTCAATCAGCCCCAGCATTTT,CASSIRRVEFNQPQHF
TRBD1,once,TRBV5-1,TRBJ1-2,TGCGCCAGCAGCTCGGGACAGGGCTATGGCTACACCTTC,CASSSGQGYGYTF
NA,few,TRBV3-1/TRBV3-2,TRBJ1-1,TGTGCCAGCAGAGTACAGGGATCACTGAACACTGAAGCTTTCTTT,CASRVQGSLNTEAFF
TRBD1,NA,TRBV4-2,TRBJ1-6,TGTGCCAGCAGCCAAGAGGGGACAGGGGTTTCACCCCTCCACTTT,CASSQEGTGVSPLHF
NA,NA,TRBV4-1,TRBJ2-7,TGCGCCAGCAGCCGCCTATTCCCGGCCCCTGGATCCTACGAGCAGTACTTC,CASSRLFPAPGSYEQYF
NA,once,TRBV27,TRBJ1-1,TGTGCCAGCAGTCTGGGAAGGAACACTGAAGCTTTCTTT,CASSLGRNTEAFF
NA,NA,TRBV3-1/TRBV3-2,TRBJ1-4,TGTGCCAGCAGCCAAACCTTTGAAAAACTGTTTTTT,CASSQTFEKLFF
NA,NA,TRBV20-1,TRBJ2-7,TGCAGTGCTTACAGACCCTACGAGCAGTACTTC,CSAYRPYEQYF
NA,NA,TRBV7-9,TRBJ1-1,TGTGCCAGCAGCTCAAGACAGGCCTTGAACACTGAAGCTTTCTTT,CASSSRQALNTEAFF
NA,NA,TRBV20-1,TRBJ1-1,TGCAGTGCTGGACAGAACACTGAAGCTTTCTTT,CSAGQNTEAFF
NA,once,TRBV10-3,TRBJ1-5,TGTGCCATCAGTGAGTCAGGGGGGTATCAGCCCCAGCATTTT,CAISESGGYQPQHF
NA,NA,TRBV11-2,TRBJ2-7,TGTGCCAGCAGCCTCCCCCCCGGGGGCCGCTACGAGCAGTACTTC,CASSLPPGGRYEQYF
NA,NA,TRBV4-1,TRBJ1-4,TGCGCCAGCAGCCAAGATCCCCCACCTATTGAGGTTTTAAATGAAAAACTGTTTTTT,CASSQDPPPIEVLNEKLFF